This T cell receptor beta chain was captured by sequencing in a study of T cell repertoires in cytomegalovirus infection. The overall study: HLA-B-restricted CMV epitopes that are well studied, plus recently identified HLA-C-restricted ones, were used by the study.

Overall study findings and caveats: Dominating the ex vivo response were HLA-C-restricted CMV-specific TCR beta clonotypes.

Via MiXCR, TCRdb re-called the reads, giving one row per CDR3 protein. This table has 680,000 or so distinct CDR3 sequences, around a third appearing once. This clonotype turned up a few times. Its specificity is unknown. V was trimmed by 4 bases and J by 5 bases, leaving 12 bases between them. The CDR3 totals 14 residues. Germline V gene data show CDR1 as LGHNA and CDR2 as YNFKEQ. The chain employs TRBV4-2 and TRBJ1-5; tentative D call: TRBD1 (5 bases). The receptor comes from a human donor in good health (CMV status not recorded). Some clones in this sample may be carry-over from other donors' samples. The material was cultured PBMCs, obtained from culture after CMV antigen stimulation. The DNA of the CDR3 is TGTGCCAGCAGCCTAGGGACTTACGATCAGCCCCAGCATTTT. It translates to CASSLGTYDQPQHF.